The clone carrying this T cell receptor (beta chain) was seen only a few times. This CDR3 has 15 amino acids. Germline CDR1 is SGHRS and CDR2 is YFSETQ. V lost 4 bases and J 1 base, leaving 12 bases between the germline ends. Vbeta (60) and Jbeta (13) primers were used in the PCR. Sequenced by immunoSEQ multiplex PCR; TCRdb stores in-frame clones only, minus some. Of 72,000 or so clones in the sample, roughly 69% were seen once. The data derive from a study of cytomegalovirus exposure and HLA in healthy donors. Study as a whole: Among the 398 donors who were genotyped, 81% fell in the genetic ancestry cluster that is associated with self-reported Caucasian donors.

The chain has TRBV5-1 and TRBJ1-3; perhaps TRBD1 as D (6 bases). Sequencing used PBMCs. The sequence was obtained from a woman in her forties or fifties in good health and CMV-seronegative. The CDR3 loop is CASSQQGTSGNTIYF. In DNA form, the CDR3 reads TGCGCCAGCAGCCAACAGGGAACTTCTGGAAACACCATATATTTT.